The 3 T cell receptor beta chains below all came from one sample that was sequenced in a study of T cells after somatic rescue of genetic block. Some clones are missing from TCRdb's copy, which holds only in-frame ones; the method was immunoSEQ multiplex PCR. The sample contains under 150,000 clones, about 93% of which appear only once. The specimen was peripheral blood mononuclear cells (PBMCs). Receptor source: a woman between 18 and 29 years old.

The chain has TRBV30 and TRBJ2-7; 7 bases are shared with TRBD1. The CDR3 has 12 residues. Trimming took 2 bases from V and 9 from J; bases not matched to a gene: 7. Per the germline V gene, CDR1 is GTSNPN and CDR2 is SVGIG (reference sequence). CDR3 residues: CAWSPTGKWQYF. DNA of the CDR3: TGTGCCTGGAGTCCGACAGGGAAATGGCAGTACTTC.

V usage is TRBV9 and J usage is TRBJ1-2; the D is unclear. Per the germline V gene, CDR1 is SGDLS and CDR2 is YYNGEE. Trimming cost V 2 bases and J 2 bases, with 7 bases left between them. CDR3 size: 13 residues. Written as DNA, the CDR3 is TGTGCCAGCAGCGTCAGGAACAACTATGGCTACACCTTC. It encodes CASSVRNNYGYTF.

The chain joins TRBV5-1 to TRBJ2-1; D is perhaps TRBD2 (6 bases). This CDR3 has 16 residues. The germline gives CDR1 SGHRS, CDR2 YFSETQ. V lost 4 bases and J 0 bases, leaving 14 bases between the germline ends. CDR3 protein: CASSLGGGSSYNEQFF. CDR3 nucleotides: TGCGCCAGCAGCCTGGGTGGGGGGAGCTCCTACAATGAGCAGTTCTTC.